These 5 T cell receptor beta chains came from one sample sequenced in a study of T-cell reconstitution after alpha-beta-depleted transplantation in children. The TCRbeta library was prepared with unique molecular identifiers. Each CDR3 protein is one row after TCRdb ran MiXCR on the PCR reads. The sample yields about 240,000 distinct CDR3 sequences, under 30% seen once. Sequences were derived from PBMCs, sampled before TCRalphabeta/CD19-depleted stem cell transplant. The receptors originated from a girl aged 2-15 years with Fanconi anemia, due to receive a stem cell transplant.

The rearrangement uses TRBV5-6 and TRBJ1-1; 8 bases are a match to TRBD1. The germline gives CDR1 SGHDT, CDR2 YYEEEE. Trimming removed 5 bases from V and 4 bases from J; junction bases left unmatched: 7. The CDR3 is made up of 14 amino acids. CDR3 loop: CASSFGTGGTEAFF. The DNA for the CDR3 is TGTGCCAGCAGTTTCGGGACAGGAGGCACTGAAGCTTTCTTT.

This clonotype was counted many times. The chain has TRBV2 and TRBJ2-7; D remains unclear. Trimming left V 0 bases short and J 0 bases short, with 12 bases between. Germline CDR1 is SNHLY and CDR2 is FYNNEI. The CDR3 totals 16 residues. In DNA form, the CDR3 reads TGTGCCAGCAGTGAAGCTGTGAGTAAGGACTCCTACGAGCAGTACTTC. It is translated as CASSEAVSKDSYEQYF.

The rearrangement joins TRBV21-1 to TRBJ1-5. TRBV21-1 is deemed a pseudogene. This CDR3 contains 9 residues. The CDR3 region has the DNA TGTGCCAGCAGGAACCCCCAGCATTTT. It specifies CASRNPQHF.

There are many counts of this clonotype. This sequence joins TRBV5-6 and TRBJ2-1; no clear D. Germline V gene lookup returns CDR1 SGHDT and CDR2 YYEEEE. Trimming removed 0 bases at V and 7 bases at J, with 11 bases between. The CDR3 consists of 14 residues. The CDR3 loop reads CASSLGAPGNEQFF. The CDR3 DNA reads as TGTGCCAGCAGCTTGGGGGCCCCCGGTAATGAGCAGTTCTTC.

This clonotype was counted a few times. The chain is built from TRBV5-3 and TRBJ2-1, with TRBD2 matching 7 bases. TRBV5-3 belongs to the ORF category, with a function that is uncertain. This CDR3 has 15 amino acids. The ends lost 7 bases at V and 8 bases at J; junction bases unmatched: 15. Written as DNA, the CDR3 is TGTGCCAGATCCCCTCTATTGGCTAGCGGCGATGAGCAGTTCTTC. This gives the protein CARSPLLASGDEQFF.